The text below deals with one T cell receptor (beta chain). The CDR3 runs to 16 residues. CDR1 and CDR2 (germline): SEHNR, FQNEAQ (reference sequence). V shed 5 bases and J 2 bases; nucleotides not matched to a gene: 11. The PCR contained 60 Vbeta and 13 Jbeta primers. The data were produced by immunoSEQ multiplex PCR, yet TCRdb's version contains in-frame clones alone and is incomplete. This sample carries 180,000 or so clones, 75% to 90% of them seen once, and the ten largest clones take around 0.34%. These data belong to a study of cytomegalovirus exposure and HLA in healthy donors. The V gene is TRBV7-9, the J gene TRBJ2-5; 7 bases are a match to TRBD1. Material for sequencing was PBMCs. The sequence was collected from a woman aged 25 to 39 in good health and CMV-seronegative. The CDR3 protein is CASSPPSGQSQETQYF. As DNA, the CDR3 is TGTGCCAGCAGCCCTCCCTCGGGACAGAGTCAAGAGACCCAGTACTTC.